This TCR beta chain is drawn from a study of blood T cells in healthy people across ages. This clonotype was seen once. Its antigen remains unidentified. A second roughly 6 to 12 cycle PCR used barcoded and J-beta primers. TCRdb reprocessed the 5' RACE reads via MiXCR and lists one record per CDR3 protein. The profile shows roughly 700,000 distinct CDR3 sequences, around 48% of them singletons. The study's findings and limits: Expanded clonotype changes were possibly confounded by unknown donor CMV status.

Isolation per sample recovered at least 7 million PBMCs. The sample consisted of blood. The TCR comes from a woman in her fifties or sixties in good health.

CDR3 residues: CASSDRQNIQKLFF. The CDR3 DNA sequence: TGTGCCAGCAGTGATCGACAGAATATCCAAAAACTGTTTTTT. The gene calls are TRBV2 and TRBJ1-4, with D possibly matching TRBD1 (5 bases). The CDR3 has 14 residues. Trimming took 3 bases from V and 9 from J, leaving 14 bases between them. Per germline, CDR1 SNHLY and CDR2 FYNNEI.